Listed below are T cell receptor beta chains from one sample, sequenced in a study of identifying expanded T cells in peripheral blood. Sequencing used immunoSEQ multiplex PCR; TCRdb keeps in-frame clones, though not all of them. The sample has 100,000 to 150,000 clones, 84% seen once. The sequencing input was blood. Receptor source: a person aged 18 to 70 in good health. Both conserved end residues are part of each CDR3. The D gene is left open where the match is weak. Some rows have no size entry. The others give once, few or many, or a class for an expanded clone.

cdr3_nt: TGTGCCAGCAGCCCCCCCCAGGGTACCCAGTTCTTC
cdr3_aa: CASSPPQGTQFF
v_call: TRBV5-4
d_call: .
clone_size: .
j_call: TRBJ2-1
cdr3_length: 12

cdr3_nt: TGTGCCAGCAGCTTAAGGCAGTCTAGCACAGATACGCAGTATTTT
cdr3_aa: CASSLRQSSTDTQYF
v_call: TRBV7-2
d_call: .
clone_size: .
j_call: TRBJ2-3
cdr3_length: 15

cdr3_nt: TGCGCCAGCAGCTCGGGGGGCCGGGGGGCGCAGGGGACCTATGGCTACACCTTC
cdr3_aa: CASSSGGRGAQGTYGYTF
v_call: TRBV5-1
d_call: .
clone_size: .
j_call: TRBJ1-2
cdr3_length: 18

cdr3_nt: TGTGCCAGTAGTAATCGACAGAAGGATGGCTACACCTTC
cdr3_aa: CASSNRQKDGYTF
v_call: TRBV19
d_call: .
clone_size: .
j_call: TRBJ1-2
cdr3_length: 13

cdr3_nt: TGTGCCAGCAGCTTCGGGGGGAGGTCCTACAATGAGCAGTTCTTC
cdr3_aa: CASSFGGRSYNEQFF
v_call: TRBV25-1
d_call: TRBD2
clone_size: .
j_call: TRBJ2-1
cdr3_length: 15

cdr3_nt: TGCGCCAGCAGCCAAGATCCAGTCTCTGGGGCCAACGTCCTGACTTTC
cdr3_aa: CASSQDPVSGANVLTF
v_call: TRBV4-3
d_call: .
clone_size: .
j_call: TRBJ2-6
cdr3_length: 16

cdr3_nt: TGTGCCAGCAGCTTAAGTGAGACAGGCTATTCACCCCTCCACTTT
cdr3_aa: CASSLSETGYSPLHF
v_call: TRBV11-1
d_call: .
clone_size: .
j_call: TRBJ1-6
cdr3_length: 15

cdr3_nt: TGTGCCAGCAGTACCCAACGACAGAGAACTAACTATGGCTACACCTTC
cdr3_aa: CASSTQRQRTNYGYTF
v_call: TRBV2
d_call: .
clone_size: .
j_call: TRBJ1-2
cdr3_length: 16

cdr3_nt: TGTGCCAGTAGAGGTGCTTTTGCGGGTATTGGGAACACTGAAGCTTTCTTT
cdr3_aa: CASRGAFAGIGNTEAFF
v_call: TRBV19
d_call: .
clone_size: .
j_call: TRBJ1-1
cdr3_length: 17

cdr3_nt: TGTGCCAGCCTGCAAGCGGGAGTGTTACAGTTCTTC
cdr3_aa: CASLQAGVLQFF
v_call: TRBV5-8
d_call: TRBD2
clone_size: .
j_call: TRBJ2-1
cdr3_length: 12

cdr3_nt: TGTGCCAGCAGCCCCGGGGGAGCGAGGACGTATGAAAAACTGTTTTTT
cdr3_aa: CASSPGGARTYEKLFF
v_call: TRBV7-9
d_call: .
clone_size: few
j_call: TRBJ1-4
cdr3_length: 16

cdr3_nt: TGTGCCAGCAGCCCGGATATGAACACTGAAGCTTTCTTT
cdr3_aa: CASSPDMNTEAFF
v_call: TRBV7-8
d_call: .
clone_size: .
j_call: TRBJ1-1
cdr3_length: 13

cdr3_nt: TGTGCCAGCAGCTTAGATACAGGGAACTATGGCTACACCTTC
cdr3_aa: CASSLDTGNYGYTF
v_call: TRBV7-2
d_call: .
clone_size: few
j_call: TRBJ1-2
cdr3_length: 14